This record concerns one T cell receptor (beta chain) sequence. Its matching antigen is unknown. These data originate in a study of cytomegalovirus exposure and HLA in healthy donors. Points from the study as a whole: According to a later analysis, most TCR beta chains associated with CMV appeared HLA-restricted.

The CDR3 totals 14 residues. V gave up 6 bases and J gave up 3 bases; unmatched junction bases: 6. Germline assignment: CDR1 MNHEY and CDR2 SVGAGI. The study ran its PCR with 60 Vbeta and 13 Jbeta primers. Clones were sequenced by immunoSEQ multiplex PCR, and TCRdb holds only the in-frame ones, with some missing. This table holds roughly 190,000 clones, around 82% found once. The sample taken for sequencing was PBMCs. The chain joins TRBV6-5 to TRBJ2-3; 7 bases agree with TRBD2. The clonotype was recovered from a woman in her thirties in good health and CMV-seropositive. CDR3 coding DNA: TGTGCCAGCAGACCCCAGGGACTAACAGATACGCAGTATTTT. Its translation is CASRPQGLTDTQYF.